This TCR beta chain was recorded in a study of blood T cell repertoires in COVID-19. Study background: Donors in the United States, Italy and Spain gave samples during acute or convalescent COVID-19. T cells, B-cell-depleted T cells, or PBMCs provided the cDNA or gDNA that served as material.

In the authors' workflow: Amplification of reference gene primers was used by the study to estimate nucleated cell counts. The data were produced by immunoSEQ multiplex PCR, yet TCRdb's version contains in-frame clones alone and is incomplete. V and J calls and clone size are given by that table; D and trimming were obtained from the DNA. This sample has about 260,000 clones; 82% occur once, and the top ten carry 1.5% to 2%. CDR1 is SNHLY, CDR2 FYNNEI, per germline. Trimming removed 4 bases at V and 7 bases at J, with 17 bases between. There are 15 residues in the CDR3. The sequence came from a woman of 80 years or more with acute or convalescent COVID-19. Sequenced input: peripheral blood. V gene TRBV2 combines with J gene TRBJ2-1; a possible D gene is TRBD2 (6 bases). Written as DNA, the CDR3 is TGTGCCAGCAGTGCTCCCGGGACTGGTTTTAATGAGCAGTTCTTC. As protein: CASSAPGTGFNEQFF.